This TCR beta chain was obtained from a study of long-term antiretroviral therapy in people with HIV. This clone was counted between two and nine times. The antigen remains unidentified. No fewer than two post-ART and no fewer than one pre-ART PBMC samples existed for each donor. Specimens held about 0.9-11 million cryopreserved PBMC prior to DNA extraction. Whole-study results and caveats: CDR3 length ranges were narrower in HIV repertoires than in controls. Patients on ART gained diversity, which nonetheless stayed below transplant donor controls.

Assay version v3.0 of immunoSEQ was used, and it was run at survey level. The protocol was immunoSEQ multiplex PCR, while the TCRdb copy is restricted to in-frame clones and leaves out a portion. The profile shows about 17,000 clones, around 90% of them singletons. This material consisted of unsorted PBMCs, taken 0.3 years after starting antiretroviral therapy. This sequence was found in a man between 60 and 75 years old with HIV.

This CDR3 is CASSLIPGQGGGYTF. CDR3 DNA: TGTGCCAGCAGCTTAATACCGGGACAGGGTGGTGGCTACACCTTC. The chain recombines TRBV7-3 with TRBJ1-2; 9 positions agree with TRBD1. The CDR3 runs to 15 residues. The germline V gene encodes CDR1 SGHTA and CDR2 FQGTGA. Trimming at V came to 1 base and at J to 7 bases, leaving 7 bases not matched to a gene.